This T cell receptor (beta chain) stems from a study of CD8+ T cells in alopecia areata. There are 16 residues in the CDR3. Unmatched junction bases numbered 15, after V lost 7 bases and J lost 3 bases. Germline values: CDR1 SEHNR, CDR2 FQNEAQ (reference sequence). This clone was observed a handful of times. Its antigen is undetermined. Findings and limits, study-wide: Sequencing of scalp samples also captures resident alphabeta T cells of normal skin. Among patients, TCR sharing was less clear than in mice, a difference possibly due in part to HLA diversity in the patient population. Researchers report lesional scalp, most notably alopecia totalis/universalis, outstripped normal scalp in clonality.

RNA extraction was followed by reverse transcription into cDNA, which acted as the sequencing template. Profiling relied on immunoSEQ multiplex PCR, and the TCRdb table lists in-frame clones only, not all of them. The sample consists of around 190,000 clones, roughly three fifths of them appearing once. The TCR originated in a human donor in good health. The rearrangement links TRBV7-9 to TRBJ2-7; the match to TRBD1 covers 7 bases. Sample: CD8+ T cells sorted from blood. In DNA form, the CDR3 reads TGTGCCAGCACCGAAGTGGGGACAGAACATTTCTACGAGCAGTACTTC. It translates to CASTEVGTEHFYEQYF.